This passage covers 10 T cell receptor beta chains from one sample sequenced in a study of patients and donors after allogeneic stem cell transplantation. TCRdb called the RT-PCR reads again in MiXCR, with one record for every CDR3 protein. The sample has some 960,000 distinct CDR3 sequences, about 20% seen once; the top ten hold 5% to 6.5%. The specimen sequenced was blood, either unsorted or a sorted T cell fraction (not recorded which). These receptors were collected from a human donor who was either an allogeneic HSCT recipient or a stem cell or donor lymphocyte infusion donor (not recorded which). It is not recorded whose cells these are; they may come from a transplant donor.

The rearrangement links TRBV7-9 to TRBJ2-3; possibly TRBD2 for D (6 bases). V lost 11 bases and J 5 bases, leaving 11 bases between the germline ends. The CDR3 spans 11 residues. Germline V gene lookup returns CDR1 SEHNR and CDR2 FQNEAQ (reference sequence). In nucleotides, the CDR3 is TGTGCCGGGAGGACGGGAGATACGCAGTATTTT. Its protein product is CAGRTGDTQYF.

This chain joins TRBV2 and TRBJ2-1; 7 bases fit TRBD2. The J segment lost 5 bases and the V segment lost 7 bases, leaving 11 bases of the junction unmatched. The CDR3 runs to 15 residues. Germline lookup yields CDR1 SNHLY and CDR2 FYNNEI. CDR3 sequence (DNA): TGTGCCAGCACCTACCCCCCGGGGAGGGACAATGAGCAGTTCTTC. It is translated as CASTYPPGRDNEQFF.

The gene calls are TRBV29-1 and TRBJ2-1; D remains unclear. Between the trimmed V and J ends, which lost 1 base and 4 bases, there was a span of 8 bases. This CDR3 is built from 13 residues. Germline-derived CDR1 and CDR2 are SQVTM and ANQGSEA. The CDR3 nucleotides are TGCAGCGTTGAAGGGCCCAGGTACAATGAGCAGTTCTTC. Translated: CSVEGPRYNEQFF.

This clonotype was seen many times. The rearrangement joins TRBV29-1 to TRBJ2-3; D unclear. Germline V gives CDR1 SQVTM, CDR2 ANQGSEA. The CDR3 contains 11 residues. Trimming took off 2 bases at V and 2 bases at J, with 2 bases between the two ends. Here the CDR3 reads CSVEYTDTQYF. The CDR3, as DNA: TGCAGCGTTGAATACACAGATACGCAGTATTTT.

The chain recombines TRBV12-3 or TRBV12-4 with TRBJ1-3; D uncertain. V dropped 2 bases and J dropped 4 bases, with 9 bases sitting between them. This CDR3 is 14 amino acids long. CDR3 in amino acids: CASSLMRVGNTIYF. CDR3 nucleotide sequence: TGTGCCAGCAGTTTAATGAGGGTCGGAAACACCATATATTTT.

This clonotype was counted only a few times. V gene TRBV7-8 combines with J gene TRBJ2-5; 9 bases agree with TRBD2. This CDR3 region has 16 residues. V dropped 0 bases and J dropped 2; count of bases not matched to a gene: 4. Germline values: CDR1 SGHVS, CDR2 FQNEAQ. The CDR3 nucleotides read TGTGCCAGCAGCTTAGCGCGGGGGGGGTATCAAGAGACCCAGTACTTC. It encodes CASSLARGGYQETQYF. Full variable domain (missing parts from reference TRBV7-8 and TRBJ2-5): GAGVSQSPRYKVAKRGQDVALRCDPISGHVSLFWYQQALGQGPEFLTYFQNEAQLDKSGLPSDRFFAERPEGSVSTLKIQRTQQEDSAVYLCASSLARGGYQETQYFGPGTRLLVL.

This clonotype came up a few times. One junction end disagrees with the germline gene, perhaps due to a read error. V usage is TRBV4-1 and J usage is TRBJ2-1; 9 nucleotides match TRBD2. Germline V gene sequence: CDR1 MGHRA, CDR2 YSYEKL. This CDR3 is built from 17 residues. CDR3 sequence (DNA): TGCGCCAGCAACCAAGAAGCGCGGGAGGGAAACTACAATGAGCAGTTCTTC. It specifies CASNQEAREGNYNEQFF.

The V and J genes are TRBV12-3 or TRBV12-4 and TRBJ2-5; D may be TRBD2 (6 bases). Trimming removed 2 bases at V and 5 bases at J, with 15 bases between. The CDR3 totals 15 residues. Here the CDR3 DNA reads TGTGCCAGCAGTTTAACGGGAGTGGGTGGGGAGACCCAGTACTTC. Its translation is CASSLTGVGGETQYF.

The chain is built from TRBV4-3 and TRBJ2-7, with TRBD1 as a possible D gene (5 bases). V was pared by 0 bases and J by 6 bases, with 12 bases between. The germline CDR1 and CDR2 sequences are LGHNA and YSLEER. This CDR3 contains 14 residues. The DNA for the CDR3 is TGCGCCAGCAGCCAAGAACCGGACAATCTCGAGCAGTACTTC. Translating gives CASSQEPDNLEQYF.

This chain joins TRBV6-2 or TRBV6-3 and TRBJ2-2; D gene ambiguous. Germline assignment: CDR1 MNHEY and CDR2 SVGEGT. Trimming left V 7 bases short and J 0 bases short, with 6 bases between. The CDR3 runs to 13 residues. The CDR3 is CASTNANTGELFF. The CDR3 bases are TGTGCCAGCACGAACGCGAACACCGGGGAGCTGTTTTTT.